These T cell receptor beta chains were read from a single sample in a study of blood T cell repertoires in COVID-19. Profiling relied on immunoSEQ multiplex PCR, and the TCRdb table lists in-frame clones only, not all of them. The data contain under 300,000 clones, around 90% of them seen just once; the ten biggest clones take up around 1.7%. Sequencing used PBMCs or T cells enriched from blood (not recorded which). Receptor source: a woman aged 35 to 49 who had recovered from COVID-19. Both conserved end residues are part of each CDR3. A D gene is named only where the DNA matches it firmly. Rows may omit the clone size; those that give it use once, few, many or a size class.

D: TRBD1; size: -; J: TRBJ1-1; V: TRBV5-4; CDR3: CASSFAQGGQNTEAFF; DNA: TGTGCCAGCAGCTTCGCTCAGGGGGGACAGAACACTGAAGCTTTCTTT
D: -; size: -; J: TRBJ2-1; V: TRBV21-1; CDR3: CASSKSAGIGDNEQFF; DNA: TGTGCCAGCAGCAAAAGCGCCGGGATTGGAGACAATGAGCAGTTCTTC
D: -; size: -; J: TRBJ1-1; V: TRBV7-9; CDR3: CASSTGVTNTEAFF; DNA: TGTGCCAGCAGTACGGGGGTGACTAACACTGAAGCTTTCTTT
D: -; size: -; J: TRBJ1-2; V: TRBV28; CDR3: CASSFGGPGDYGYTF; DNA: TGTGCCAGCAGTTTTGGAGGGCCCGGGGACTATGGCTACACCTTC
D: -; size: -; J: TRBJ1-3; V: TRBV5-4; CDR3: CASSLDGRAAGNTIYF; DNA: TGTGCCAGCAGCTTGGACGGCAGGGCCGCTGGAAACACCATATATTTT
D: TRBD2; size: -; J: TRBJ2-1; V: TRBV9; CDR3: CASSGSTTSGGSYNEQFF; DNA: TGTGCCAGCAGCGGATCAACGACTAGCGGGGGCTCCTACAATGAGCAGTTCTTC
D: TRBD1; size: -; J: TRBJ1-1; V: TRBV4-1; CDR3: CASSHSMSRQGLNTEAFF; DNA: TGCGCCAGCAGCCACAGCATGTCCCGACAGGGCCTAAACACTGAAGCTTTCTTT
D: -; size: few; J: TRBJ2-6; V: TRBV27; CDR3: CASAQTGFISGANVLTF; DNA: TGTGCCAGTGCCCAGACAGGCTTTATCTCTGGGGCCAACGTCCTGACTTTC
D: -; size: -; J: TRBJ2-7; V: TRBV18; CDR3: CASSPGGYEQYF; DNA: TGTGCCAGCTCACCAGGGGGGTACGAGCAGTACTTC
D: -; size: -; J: TRBJ1-6; V: TRBV19; CDR3: CASSLAGYNSPLHF; DNA: TGTGCCAGTAGCCTGGCGGGCTATAATTCACCCCTCCACTTT
D: -; size: -; J: TRBJ2-4; V: TRBV5-8; CDR3: CASSHHTGPHIAKNIQYF; DNA: TGTGCCAGCAGCCACCACACAGGCCCCCACATAGCCAAAAACATTCAGTACTTC
D: TRBD1; size: -; J: TRBJ2-2; V: TRBV27; CDR3: CASKGANTGELFF; DNA: TGTGCCAGCAAGGGGGCAAACACCGGGGAGCTGTTTTTT
D: -; size: -; J: TRBJ1-2; V: TRBV28; CDR3: CASRSSAGNNYGYTF; DNA: TGTGCCAGCAGATCGTCGGCGGGGAATAACTATGGCTACACCTTC
D: TRBD1; size: -; J: TRBJ1-1; V: TRBV7-9; CDR3: CASSLAGQGGTEAFF; DNA: TGTGCCAGCAGCTTAGCGGGACAGGGTGGAACTGAAGCTTTCTTT
D: -; size: once; J: TRBJ2-3; V: TRBV24-1; CDR3: CATSERDTQYF; DNA: TGTGCCACCAGTGAGAGGGATACGCAGTATTTT
D: -; size: -; J: TRBJ1-2; V: TRBV7-2; CDR3: CASSLERAVPGYTF; DNA: TGTGCCAGCAGCTTAGAGAGGGCGGTTCCTGGCTACACCTTC
D: TRBD2; size: -; J: TRBJ2-5; V: TRBV5-1; CDR3: CASSLVVGLAGGETQYF; DNA: TGCGCCAGCAGCTTGGTAGTAGGACTAGCGGGAGGAGAGACCCAGTACTTC
D: -; size: -; J: TRBJ1-2; V: TRBV5-1; CDR3: CASSQGHSLYGYTF; DNA: TGCGCCAGCAGCCAGGGACACAGTCTCTATGGCTACACCTTC
D: -; size: -; J: TRBJ2-3; V: TRBV5-1; CDR3: CASSLGVAASTDTQYF; DNA: TGCGCCAGCAGCTTGGGTGTTGCGGCTAGCACAGATACGCAGTATTTT
D: -; size: -; J: TRBJ2-5; V: TRBV7-2; CDR3: CASSGRGTHSPMPQETQYF; DNA: TGTGCCAGCAGCGGCCGCGGGACTCATTCTCCCATGCCACAAGAGACCCAGTACTTC
D: TRBD2; size: -; J: TRBJ2-1; V: TRBV7-2; CDR3: CASSLGLAGNNEQFF; DNA: TGTGCCAGCAGCTTAGGGCTAGCGGGGAACAATGAGCAGTTCTTC
D: -; size: -; J: TRBJ2-2; V: TRBV18; CDR3: CASSPGGTNTGELFF; DNA: TGTGCCAGCTCACCCGGGGGAACGAACACCGGGGAGCTGTTTTTT
D: TRBD1; size: -; J: TRBJ2-1; V: TRBV7-9; CDR3: CASSLASGGSYNEQFF; DNA: TGTGCCAGCAGCTTAGCTTCAGGGGGCTCCTACAATGAGCAGTTCTTC
D: -; size: -; J: TRBJ1-2; V: TRBV4-1; CDR3: CASRGRLANYGYTF; DNA: TGCGCCAGCAGGGGGCGGTTAGCTAACTATGGCTACACCTTC
D: TRBD1; size: -; J: TRBJ1-5; V: TRBV2; CDR3: CASSKTGEDQPQHF; DNA: TGTGCCAGCAGTAAAACAGGGGAGGATCAGCCCCAGCATTTT
D: TRBD1; size: -; J: TRBJ1-5; V: TRBV7-2; CDR3: CASSTDRNQPQHF; DNA: TGTGCCAGCAGCACGGACAGGAATCAGCCCCAGCATTTT
D: -; size: -; J: TRBJ1-5; V: TRBV7-9; CDR3: CASSVAGKGLTSVQPQHF; DNA: TGTGCCAGCAGCGTGGCGGGGAAGGGACTAACGTCGGTTCAGCCCCAGCATTTT
D: -; size: once; J: TRBJ1-2; V: TRBV30; CDR3: CAWSNPSVGYTF; DNA: TGTGCCTGGTCGAACCCGTCGGTAGGCTACACCTTC
D: -; size: -; J: TRBJ1-6; V: TRBV6-5; CDR3: CASSYHRYNSPLHF; DNA: TGTGCCAGCAGTTACCACAGATATAATTCACCCCTCCACTTT
D: TRBD2; size: -; J: TRBJ2-1; V: TRBV6-5; CDR3: CASRYASGRHEQFF; DNA: TGTGCCAGCCGGTATGCTAGCGGGAGGCATGAGCAGTTCTTC
D: TRBD2; size: -; J: TRBJ2-7; V: TRBV6-2/TRBV6-3; CDR3: CASSYRWSSGRQYEQYF; DNA: TGTGCCAGCAGTTACCGGTGGTCTAGCGGGAGGCAGTACGAGCAGTACTTC
D: -; size: -; J: TRBJ1-5; V: TRBV28; CDR3: CASRRDSSNQPQHF; DNA: TGTGCCAGCAGGCGTGACAGTAGCAATCAGCCCCAGCATTTT
D: -; size: -; J: TRBJ1-1; V: TRBV6-5; CDR3: CASSPRGGNTEAFF; DNA: TGTGCCAGCAGTCCAAGAGGGGGGAACACTGAAGCTTTCTTT
D: TRBD1; size: -; J: TRBJ1-1; V: TRBV6-5; CDR3: CASKGTGNTEAFF; DNA: TGTGCCAGCAAGGGGACAGGGAACACTGAAGCTTTCTTT
D: -; size: -; J: TRBJ1-1; V: TRBV20-1; CDR3: CSWAGNTEAFF; DNA: TGCAGTTGGGCCGGGAACACTGAAGCTTTCTTT
D: TRBD1; size: -; J: TRBJ1-1; V: TRBV27; CDR3: CATRGGAGGFSEAFF; DNA: TGTGCCACCCGAGGCGGGGCAGGGGGCTTTTCTGAAGCTTTCTTT
D: TRBD1; size: -; J: TRBJ1-2; V: TRBV3-1/TRBV3-2; CDR3: CASSQVGWDRGWGYTF; DNA: TGTGCCAGCAGCCAAGTTGGATGGGACAGGGGTTGGGGCTACACCTTC
D: -; size: -; J: TRBJ1-6; V: TRBV14; CDR3: CASSQEGGIGTSPLHF; DNA: TGTGCCAGCAGCCAAGAGGGGGGTATAGGAACTTCACCCCTCCACTTT
D: TRBD1; size: many; J: TRBJ1-1; V: TRBV5-4; CDR3: CATSPTGGLGDTEAFF; DNA: TGTGCCACGAGCCCTACAGGGGGCTTAGGGGACACTGAAGCTTTCTTT
D: -; size: -; J: TRBJ1-2; V: TRBV7-9; CDR3: CASSRTDYGYTF; DNA: TGTGCCAGCAGCCGGACAGACTATGGCTACACCTTC
D: -; size: -; J: TRBJ1-1; V: TRBV5-4; CDR3: CASSFRNTEAFF; DNA: TGTGCCAGCAGCTTCAGGAACACTGAAGCTTTCTTT
D: -; size: -; J: TRBJ2-2; V: TRBV7-3; CDR3: CASSAGPNTGELFF; DNA: TGTGCCAGCAGCGCGGGACCGAACACCGGGGAGCTGTTTTTT
D: TRBD1; size: -; J: TRBJ1-6; V: TRBV5-1; CDR3: CASSSGQDNSPLHF; DNA: TGCGCCAGCAGCTCTGGACAGGATAATTCACCCCTCCACTTT
D: TRBD2; size: -; J: TRBJ2-3; V: TRBV5-6; CDR3: CASSARERGPSSTDTQYF; DNA: TGTGCCAGCAGCGCGAGGGAGCGGGGGCCCAGTAGCACAGATACGCAGTATTTT
D: -; size: -; J: TRBJ1-1; V: TRBV30; CDR3: CAWSTGSDTEAFF; DNA: TGTGCCTGGAGTACCGGGTCTGACACTGAAGCTTTCTTT
D: -; size: few; J: TRBJ1-5; V: TRBV19; CDR3: CASSIFARGGNQPQHF; DNA: TGTGCCAGTAGTATATTCGCCAGAGGAGGAAATCAGCCCCAGCATTTT
D: -; size: -; J: TRBJ1-5; V: TRBV7-9; CDR3: CASGASNQPQHF; DNA: TGTGCCAGCGGGGCTAGCAATCAGCCCCAGCATTTT
D: -; size: -; J: TRBJ1-2; V: TRBV7-2; CDR3: CASSSGINYGYTF; DNA: TGTGCCAGCAGCTCAGGGATTAACTATGGCTACACCTTC
D: TRBD1; size: -; J: TRBJ1-6; V: TRBV30; CDR3: CAWTPGGIGDSPLHF; DNA: TGTGCCTGGACCCCAGGGGGGATAGGGGATTCACCCCTCCACTTT
D: -; size: -; J: TRBJ1-1; V: TRBV2; CDR3: CASTPPGRNTEAFF; DNA: TGTGCCAGCACCCCCCCTGGGAGGAACACTGAAGCTTTCTTT
D: TRBD1; size: -; J: TRBJ1-5; V: TRBV5-5; CDR3: CASSPYTGDNQPQHF; DNA: TGTGCCAGCAGCCCTTATACAGGGGACAATCAGCCCCAGCATTTT
D: -; size: -; J: TRBJ1-1; V: TRBV27; CDR3: CASSFKSGVPEAFF; DNA: TGTGCCAGCAGTTTTAAATCAGGGGTCCCTGAAGCTTTCTTT
D: -; size: -; J: TRBJ1-6; V: TRBV18; CDR3: CASSRFLARRDNSPLHF; DNA: TGTGCCAGCTCACGCTTCCTGGCCAGGCGGGATAATTCACCCCTCCACTTT
D: TRBD1; size: -; J: TRBJ2-2; V: TRBV4-1; CDR3: CASSQEWDRVFANTGELFF; DNA: TGCGCCAGCAGCCAAGAATGGGACAGGGTGTTCGCGAACACCGGGGAGCTGTTTTTT
D: -; size: -; J: TRBJ1-5; V: TRBV15; CDR3: CATSRDAMGGYSNQPQHF; DNA: TGTGCCACCAGCAGAGACGCAATGGGCGGGTATAGCAATCAGCCCCAGCATTTT
D: -; size: -; J: TRBJ1-5; V: TRBV10-3; CDR3: CAIRATLGGNQPQHF; DNA: TGTGCCATTAGGGCCACCCTCGGGGGCAATCAGCCCCAGCATTTT
D: TRBD1; size: once; J: TRBJ1-3; V: TRBV3-1/TRBV3-2; CDR3: CASSRTGQASSGNTIYF; DNA: TGTGCCAGCAGCCGCACGGGACAGGCGAGCTCTGGAAACACCATATATTTT
D: -; size: -; J: TRBJ2-7; V: TRBV27; CDR3: CASSLSPAGGYYEQYF; DNA: TGTGCCAGCAGTTTATCCCCGGCAGGGGGGTACTACGAGCAGTACTTC
D: TRBD2; size: -; J: TRBJ2-1; V: TRBV2; CDR3: CASIGRTSHNEQFF; DNA: TGTGCCAGCATCGGTCGGACTAGCCACAATGAGCAGTTCTTC